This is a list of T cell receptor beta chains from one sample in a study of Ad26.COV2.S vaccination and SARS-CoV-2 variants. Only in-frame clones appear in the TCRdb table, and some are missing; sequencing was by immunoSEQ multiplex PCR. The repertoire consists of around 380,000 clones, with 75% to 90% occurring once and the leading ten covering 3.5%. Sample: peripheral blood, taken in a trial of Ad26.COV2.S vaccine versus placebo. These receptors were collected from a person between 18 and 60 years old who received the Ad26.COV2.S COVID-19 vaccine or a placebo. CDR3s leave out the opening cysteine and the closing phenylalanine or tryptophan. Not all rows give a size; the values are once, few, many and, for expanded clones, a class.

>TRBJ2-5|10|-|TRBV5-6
ASSLVSETQY
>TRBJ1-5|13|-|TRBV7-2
ASSLGTFSNQPQH
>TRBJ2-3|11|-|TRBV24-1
ATSDLDRDTQY
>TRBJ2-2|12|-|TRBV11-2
ASSRDRVDGELF
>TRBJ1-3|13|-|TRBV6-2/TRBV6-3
ASSRPSFSGNTIY
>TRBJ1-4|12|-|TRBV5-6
ASSFLLTNEKLF
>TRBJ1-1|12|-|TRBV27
ASSLGQSTTEAF
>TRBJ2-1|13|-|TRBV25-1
ASSEWAGEVNEQF
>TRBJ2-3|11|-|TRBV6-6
ASSYLWSDTQY
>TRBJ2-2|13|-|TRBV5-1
ASSARVEDTGELF
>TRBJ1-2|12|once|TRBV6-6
ASSYAGPNYGYT
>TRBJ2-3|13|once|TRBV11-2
ASSLSGGAADTQY
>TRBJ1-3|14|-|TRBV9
ASSFSTTVSGNTIY
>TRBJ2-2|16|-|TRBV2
ASSYIGTQGVLAGELF
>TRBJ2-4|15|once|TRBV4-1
ASSQPGTSVPKNIQY
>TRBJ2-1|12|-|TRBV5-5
ASSSPGLKNEQF
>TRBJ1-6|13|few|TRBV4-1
ASSQGQGHGSPLH
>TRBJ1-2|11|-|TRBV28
ASSLHRGQGYT
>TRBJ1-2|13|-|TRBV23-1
ASTLTGAYGYGYT
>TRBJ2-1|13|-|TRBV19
ASSIAGGLYNEQF
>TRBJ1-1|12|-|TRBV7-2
ASSSLILNTEAF
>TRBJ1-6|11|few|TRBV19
ASSIGFRSPLH
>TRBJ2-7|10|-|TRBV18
ASSPEGGEQY
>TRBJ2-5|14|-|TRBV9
ASSVSGGSRPETQY
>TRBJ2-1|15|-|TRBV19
ASSIDGGRAGYNEQF
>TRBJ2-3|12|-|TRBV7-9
ASEPWDPTDTQY
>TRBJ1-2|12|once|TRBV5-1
ASTKSPGDNGYT
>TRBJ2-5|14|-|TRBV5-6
ASTTNSGGRAETQY
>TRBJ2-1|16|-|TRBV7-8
ASSLEARAGGAYNEQF
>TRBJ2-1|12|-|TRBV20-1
SASSEAISYEQF
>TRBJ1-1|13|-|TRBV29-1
SVGGPTGKNTEAF
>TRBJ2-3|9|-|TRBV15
ATSHGGTQY
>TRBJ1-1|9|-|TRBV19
ASYATTEAF
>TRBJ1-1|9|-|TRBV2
ASSEGPAAF
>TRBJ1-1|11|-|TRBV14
ASSQARQGMVF
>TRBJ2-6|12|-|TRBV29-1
SVLRDPGANVLT
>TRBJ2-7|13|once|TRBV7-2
ASSLGGQGLEEQY
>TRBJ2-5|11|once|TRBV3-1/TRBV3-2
ASSQARSETQY
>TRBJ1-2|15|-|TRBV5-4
ASRAGTGGNLGYGYT
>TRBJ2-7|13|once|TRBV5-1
ASSLDGQAYEKQY
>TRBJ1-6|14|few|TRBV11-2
ASSGVTGGFNSPLH
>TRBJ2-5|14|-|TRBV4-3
ASSQGTSGNQETQY
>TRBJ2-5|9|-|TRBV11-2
ASSLEETQY
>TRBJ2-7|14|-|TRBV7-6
ASSQRTGGNPYEQY
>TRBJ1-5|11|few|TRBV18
ASSPGSSQPQH
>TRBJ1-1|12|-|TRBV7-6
ASMRDTDNTEAF
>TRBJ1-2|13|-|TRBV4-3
ASSQDQGFLYGYT
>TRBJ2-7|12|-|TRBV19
ASSARDGTYEQY
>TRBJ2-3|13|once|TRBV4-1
ASSQLNGGTDTQY
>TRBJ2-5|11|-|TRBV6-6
ATFSGAGETQY
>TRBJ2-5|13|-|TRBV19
ASSILAGGQETQY
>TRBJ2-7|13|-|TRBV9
ASSGRSGALNEQY
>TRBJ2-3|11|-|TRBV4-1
ASSPRTTDTQY
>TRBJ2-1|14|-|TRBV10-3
AISESNGGPYNEQF